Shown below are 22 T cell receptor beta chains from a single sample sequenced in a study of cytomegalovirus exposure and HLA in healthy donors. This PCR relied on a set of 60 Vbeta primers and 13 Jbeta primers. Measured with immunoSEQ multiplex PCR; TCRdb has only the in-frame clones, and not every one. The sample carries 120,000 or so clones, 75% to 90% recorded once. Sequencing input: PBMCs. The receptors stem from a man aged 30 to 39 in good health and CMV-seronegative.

This CDR3 is CATVTSFDEQFF. CDR3 DNA sequence: TGTGCCACCGTAACTAGTTTTGATGAGCAGTTCTTC. The chain carries TRBV19 and TRBJ2-1; tentative D call: TRBD2 (5 bases). Germline CDR1 and CDR2: LNHDA and SQIVND (reference sequence). The CDR3 has 12 amino acids. Trimming removed 10 bases at V and 8 bases at J, with 15 bases between. The whole variable domain, remainder taken from reference TRBV19 and TRBJ2-1, is DGGITQSPKYLFRKEGQNVTLSCEQNLNHDAMYWYRQDPGQGLRLIYYSQIVNDFQKGDIAEGYSVSREKKESFPLTVTSAQKNPTAFYLCATVTSFDEQFFGPGTRLTVL.

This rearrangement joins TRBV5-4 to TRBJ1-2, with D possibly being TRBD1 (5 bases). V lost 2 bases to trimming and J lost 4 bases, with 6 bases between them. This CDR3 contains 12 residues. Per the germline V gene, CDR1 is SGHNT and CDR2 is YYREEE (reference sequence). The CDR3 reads CASSLDSYGYTF. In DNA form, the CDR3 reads TGTGCCAGCAGCTTAGACAGCTATGGCTACACCTTC.

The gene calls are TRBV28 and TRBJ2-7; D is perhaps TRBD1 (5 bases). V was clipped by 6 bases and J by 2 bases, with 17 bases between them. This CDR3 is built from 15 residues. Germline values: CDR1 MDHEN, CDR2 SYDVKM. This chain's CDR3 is CASSPGGARTYEQYF. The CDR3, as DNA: TGTGCCAGCAGCCCTGGTGGGGCTCGTACCTACGAGCAGTACTTC.

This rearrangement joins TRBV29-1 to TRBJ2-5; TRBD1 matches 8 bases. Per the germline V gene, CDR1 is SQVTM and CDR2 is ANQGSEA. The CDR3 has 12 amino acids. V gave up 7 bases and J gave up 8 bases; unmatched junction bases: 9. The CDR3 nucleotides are TGCAGCGCCCTCACCGGACAGGGCACCCAGTACTTC. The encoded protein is CSALTGQGTQYF.

In DNA, the CDR3 is TGTGCCAGCAGCCCCGGACTAGCATCCTACGAGCAGTACTTC. It is translated as CASSPGLASYEQYF. J is TRBJ2-7 and V is TRBV7-2, with 8 bases fitting TRBD2. The V and J ends lost 5 bases and 1 base, in that order; junction bases with no gene match: 4. Germline V gene sequence: CDR1 SGHTA, CDR2 FQGNSA. This CDR3 contains 14 residues.

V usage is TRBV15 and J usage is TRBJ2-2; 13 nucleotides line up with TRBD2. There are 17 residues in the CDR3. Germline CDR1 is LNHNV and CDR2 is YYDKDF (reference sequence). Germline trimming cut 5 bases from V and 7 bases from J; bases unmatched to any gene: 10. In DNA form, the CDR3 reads TGTGCCACCAGCCACCGACTAGCGGGAGGTTCGGGCGGGGAGCTGTTTTTT. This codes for CATSHRLAGGSGGELFF.

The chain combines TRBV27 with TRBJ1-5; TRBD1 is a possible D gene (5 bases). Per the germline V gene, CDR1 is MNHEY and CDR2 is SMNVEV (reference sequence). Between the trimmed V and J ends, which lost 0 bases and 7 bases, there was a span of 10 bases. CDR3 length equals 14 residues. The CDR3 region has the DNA TGTGCCAGCAGTTTATCTGGGACTGGCCAGCCCCAGCATTTT. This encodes CASSLSGTGQPQHF.

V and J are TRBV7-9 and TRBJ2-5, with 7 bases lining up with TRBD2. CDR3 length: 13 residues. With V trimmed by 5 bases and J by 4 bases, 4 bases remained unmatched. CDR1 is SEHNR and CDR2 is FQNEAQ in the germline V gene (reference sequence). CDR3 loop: CASSPPGGETQYF. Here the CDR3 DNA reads TGTGCCAGCAGCCCCCCGGGAGGAGAGACCCAGTACTTC.

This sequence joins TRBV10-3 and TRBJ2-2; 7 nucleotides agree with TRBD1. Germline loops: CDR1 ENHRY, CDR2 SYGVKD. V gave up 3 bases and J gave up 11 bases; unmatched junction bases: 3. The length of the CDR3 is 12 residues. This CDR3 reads CAISDRDRELFF. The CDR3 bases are TGTGCCATCAGTGACCGGGACAGAGAGCTGTTTTTT.

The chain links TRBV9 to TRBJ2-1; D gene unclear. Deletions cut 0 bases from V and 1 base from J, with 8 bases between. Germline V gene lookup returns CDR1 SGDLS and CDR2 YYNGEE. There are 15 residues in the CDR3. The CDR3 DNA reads TGTGCCAGCAGCGTAGACGCGGAATCCTACAATGAGCAGTTCTTC. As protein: CASSVDAESYNEQFF. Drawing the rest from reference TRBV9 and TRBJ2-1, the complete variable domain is DSGVTQTPKHLITATGQRVTLRCSPRSGDLSVYWYQQSLDQGLQFLIQYYNGEERAKGNILERFSAQQFPDLHSELNLSSLELGDSALYFCASSVDAESYNEQFFGPGTRLTVL.

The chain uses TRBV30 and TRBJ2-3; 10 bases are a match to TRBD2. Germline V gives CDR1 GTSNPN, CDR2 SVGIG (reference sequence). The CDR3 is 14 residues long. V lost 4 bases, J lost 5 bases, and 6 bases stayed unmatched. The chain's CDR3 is CAWKPGLALDTQYF. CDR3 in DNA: TGTGCCTGGAAACCGGGACTAGCGTTAGATACGCAGTATTTT.

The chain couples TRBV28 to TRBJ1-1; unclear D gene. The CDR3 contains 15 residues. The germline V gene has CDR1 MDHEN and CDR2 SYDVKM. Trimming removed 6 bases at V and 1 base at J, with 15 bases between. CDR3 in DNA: TGTGCCAGCAGGGGCGCCTTACAATCGAACACTGAAGCTTTCTTT. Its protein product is CASRGALQSNTEAFF.

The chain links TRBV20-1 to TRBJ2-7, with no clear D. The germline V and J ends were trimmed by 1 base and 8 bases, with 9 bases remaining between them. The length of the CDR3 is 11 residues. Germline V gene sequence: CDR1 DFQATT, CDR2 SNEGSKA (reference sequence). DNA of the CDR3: TGCAGTGCTAGAGTGGCTAGGCAGCAGTACTTC. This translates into CSARVARQQYF.

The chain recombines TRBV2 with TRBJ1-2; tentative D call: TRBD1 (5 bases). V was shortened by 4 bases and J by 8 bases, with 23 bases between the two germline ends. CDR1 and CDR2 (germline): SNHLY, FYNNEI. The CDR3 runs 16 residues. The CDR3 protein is CASSAQSVRDLGGYTF. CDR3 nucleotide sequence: TGTGCCAGCAGTGCCCAGAGCGTCCGGGACTTGGGGGGCTACACCTTC.

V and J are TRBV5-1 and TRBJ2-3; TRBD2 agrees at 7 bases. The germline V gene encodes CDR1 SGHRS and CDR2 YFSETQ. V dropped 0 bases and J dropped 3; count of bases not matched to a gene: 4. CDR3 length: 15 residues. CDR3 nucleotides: TGCGCCAGCAGCTTGGCCCTAGCGGAGACAGATACGCAGTATTTT. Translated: CASSLALAETDTQYF. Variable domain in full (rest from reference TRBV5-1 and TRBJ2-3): KAGVTQTPRYLIKTRGQQVTLSCSPISGHRSVSWYQQTPGQGLQFLFEYFSETQRNKGNFPGRFSGRQFSNSRSEMNVSTLELGDSALYLCASSLALAETDTQYFGPGTRLTVL.

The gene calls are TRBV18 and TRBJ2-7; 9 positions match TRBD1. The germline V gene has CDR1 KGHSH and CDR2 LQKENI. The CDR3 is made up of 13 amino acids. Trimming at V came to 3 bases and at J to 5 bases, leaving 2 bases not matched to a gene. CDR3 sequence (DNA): TGTGCCAGCTCACCGGGACAGGGCCACGAGCAGTACTTC. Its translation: CASSPGQGHEQYF. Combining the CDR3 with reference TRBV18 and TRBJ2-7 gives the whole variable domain NAGVMQNPRHLVRRRGQEARLRCSPMKGHSHVYWYRQLPEEGLKFMVYLQKENIIDESGMPKERFSAEFPKEGPSILRIQQVVRGDSAAYFCASSPGQGHEQYFGPGTRLTVT.

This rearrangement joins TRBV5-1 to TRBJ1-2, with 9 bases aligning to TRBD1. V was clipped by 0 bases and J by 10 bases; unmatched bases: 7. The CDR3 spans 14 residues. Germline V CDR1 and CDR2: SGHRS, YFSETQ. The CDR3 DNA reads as TGCGCCAGCAGCTTGGATGGGACAGGGAAAGTCTACACCTTC. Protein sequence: CASSLDGTGKVYTF.

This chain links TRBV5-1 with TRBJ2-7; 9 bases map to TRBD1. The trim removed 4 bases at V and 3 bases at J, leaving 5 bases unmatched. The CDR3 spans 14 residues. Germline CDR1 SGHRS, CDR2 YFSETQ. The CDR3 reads CASSPLTGGYEQYF. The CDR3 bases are TGCGCCAGCAGCCCCCTGACAGGGGGCTACGAGCAGTACTTC.

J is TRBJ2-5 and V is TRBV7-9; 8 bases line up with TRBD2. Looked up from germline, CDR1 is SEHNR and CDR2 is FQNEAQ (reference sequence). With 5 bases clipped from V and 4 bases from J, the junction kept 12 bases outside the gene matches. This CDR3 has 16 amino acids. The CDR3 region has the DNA TGTGCCAGCAGCCCCCAGGCGGCGGGAGGATTAGAGACCCAGTACTTC. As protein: CASSPQAAGGLETQYF.

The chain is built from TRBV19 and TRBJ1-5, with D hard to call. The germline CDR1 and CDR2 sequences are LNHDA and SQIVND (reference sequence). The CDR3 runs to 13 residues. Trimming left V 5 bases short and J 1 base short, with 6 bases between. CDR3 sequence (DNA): TGTGCCAGTAGTGAACAGAGCAATCAGCCCCAGCATTTT. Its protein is CASSEQSNQPQHF.

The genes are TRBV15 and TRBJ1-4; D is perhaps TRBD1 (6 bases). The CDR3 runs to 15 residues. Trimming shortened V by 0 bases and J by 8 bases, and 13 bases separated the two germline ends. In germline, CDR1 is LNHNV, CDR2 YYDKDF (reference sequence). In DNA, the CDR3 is TGTGCCACCAGCAGAGAGAGGGGGTTAGAAGAAAAACTGTTTTTT. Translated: CATSRERGLEEKLFF.

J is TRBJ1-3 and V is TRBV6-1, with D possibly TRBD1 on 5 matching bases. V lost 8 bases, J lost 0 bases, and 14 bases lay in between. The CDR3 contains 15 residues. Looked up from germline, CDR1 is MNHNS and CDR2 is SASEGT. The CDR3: CASSLGGFSGNTIYF. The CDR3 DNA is TGTGCCAGCTCCCTTGGGGGGTTCTCTGGAAACACCATATATTTT.